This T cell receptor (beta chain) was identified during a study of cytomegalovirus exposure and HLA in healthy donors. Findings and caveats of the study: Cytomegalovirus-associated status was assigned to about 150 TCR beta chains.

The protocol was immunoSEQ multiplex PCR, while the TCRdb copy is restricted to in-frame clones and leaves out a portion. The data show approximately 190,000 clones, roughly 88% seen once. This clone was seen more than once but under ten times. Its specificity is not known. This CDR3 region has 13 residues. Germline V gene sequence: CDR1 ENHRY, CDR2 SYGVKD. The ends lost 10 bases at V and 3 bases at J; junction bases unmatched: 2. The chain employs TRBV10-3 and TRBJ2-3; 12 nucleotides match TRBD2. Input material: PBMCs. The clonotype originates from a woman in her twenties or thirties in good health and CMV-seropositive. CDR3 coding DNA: TGTGCCACCGGACTAGCGGGAACAGATACGCAGTATTTT. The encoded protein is CATGLAGTDTQYF.